This passage covers 20 T cell receptor beta chains from one sample sequenced in a study of OX40 agonist ivuxolimab in advanced cancers. The data were produced by immunoSEQ multiplex PCR, yet TCRdb's version contains in-frame clones alone and is incomplete. The sample has more than 65,000 clones; approximately 79% are singletons. The sequences come from CD4+ or CD8+ T cells sorted from blood, collected in a trial of the OX40 agonist ivuxolimab. The receptor set was obtained from an adult with an advanced solid tumor such as melanoma, head and neck, liver or kidney cancer.

The CDR3 protein is CAWSVLWDRINTEAFF. CDR3 sequence (DNA): TGTGCCTGGAGTGTACTATGGGACAGGATTAACACTGAAGCTTTCTTT. The rearrangement joins TRBV30 to TRBJ1-1; 8 bases align to TRBD1. The CDR3 spans 16 residues. The V gene end was trimmed by 0 bases and the J gene end by 2 bases; junction bases not matched to a gene: 8. Germline loops: CDR1 GTSNPN, CDR2 SVGIG (reference sequence).

This rearrangement joins TRBV7-2 to TRBJ1-5; D gene ambiguous. The CDR3 is 14 amino acids. V lost 1 base to trimming and J lost 0 bases, with 4 bases between them. Germline V CDR1 and CDR2: SGHTA, FQGNSA. This CDR3 reads CASSLDSSNQPQHF. The CDR3 DNA follows: TGTGCCAGCAGCTTAGACAGTAGCAATCAGCCCCAGCATTTT.

The V call is TRBV10-3, the J call TRBJ2-7, with 8 bases that match TRBD1. The CDR3 sequence is 13 residues long. V gave up 3 bases and J gave up 6 bases; unmatched junction bases: 4. Germline V gives CDR1 ENHRY, CDR2 SYGVKD. The DNA for the CDR3 is TGTGCCATCAGTGACGGCAGGGGGCGCGAGCAGTACTTC. It encodes CAISDGRGREQYF.

This clone was found once. The genes are TRBV4-3 and TRBJ2-2, with D possibly called TRBD1 or TRBD2 (7 bases each). Per the germline V gene, CDR1 is LGHNA and CDR2 is YSLEER. V lost 0 bases and J lost 5, with 16 bases in between. CDR3 length: 17 residues. The CDR3 DNA sequence: TGCGCCAGCAGCCAAGATCCCGGCAGGGGGGGAACCGGGGAGCTGTTTTTT. Translated: CASSQDPGRGGTGELFF.

The V gene is TRBV9, the J gene TRBJ1-1; D gene uncertain. The V end was cut by 0 bases, the J end by 5 bases, with 8 bases between. The CDR3 is 13 amino acids. Germline V gene data show CDR1 as SGDLS and CDR2 as YYNGEE. CDR3 protein: CASSVDTRTEAFF. The CDR3 bases are TGTGCCAGCAGCGTAGATACACGGACTGAAGCTTTCTTT. Filled out from reference TRBV9 and TRBJ1-1, the complete variable domain reads DSGVTQTPKHLITATGQRVTLRCSPRSGDLSVYWYQQSLDQGLQFLIQYYNGEERAKGNILERFSAQQFPDLHSELNLSSLELGDSALYFCASSVDTRTEAFFGQGTRLTVV.

This chain connects TRBV5-1 to TRBJ2-5, with 14 bases fitting TRBD2. CDR1 SGHRS and CDR2 YFSETQ come from the germline V gene. The CDR3 contains 18 residues. V lost 0 bases and J lost 5; bases outside the gene matches: 9. CDR3 bases: TGCGCCAGCAGCTTGGGGACTAGCGGGAGGACGGCCTGGGAGACCCAGTACTTC. Translating it yields CASSLGTSGRTAWETQYF.

The chain uses TRBV6-5 and TRBJ1-3; 7 nucleotides agree with TRBD1. The CDR3 covers 14 residues. V dropped 6 bases and J dropped 0; count of bases not matched to a gene: 2. Germline loops: CDR1 MNHEY, CDR2 SVGAGI. The CDR3 spells CASSRQGSGNTIYF. The CDR3 DNA is TGTGCCAGCAGCCGACAGGGCTCTGGAAACACCATATATTTT.

This clone has only one observation. The chain is built from TRBV5-1 and TRBJ2-4; TRBD2 matches at 8 bases. CDR1 SGHRS and CDR2 YFSETQ come from the germline V gene. The V and J ends lost 6 bases and 0 bases, in that order; junction bases with no gene match: 8. CDR3 length: 16 residues. The CDR3 reads CASTLSGGAAKNIQYF. CDR3 DNA: TGCGCCAGCACCCTCTCGGGGGGGGCAGCCAAAAACATTCAGTACTTC.

V is TRBV7-2 and J is TRBJ2-3; 7 bases are a match to TRBD2. Germline-derived CDR1 and CDR2 are SGHTA and FQGNSA. V dropped 8 bases and J dropped 1; count of bases not matched to a gene: 9. The CDR3 contains 15 residues. The CDR3 reads CASAITGRGTDTQYF. The DNA for the CDR3 is TGTGCCAGCGCGATTACGGGGAGGGGCACAGATACGCAGTATTTT.

In DNA form, the CDR3 reads TGTGCCTGGCGATCGACCCCCTACGAGCAGTACTTC. Its protein product is CAWRSTPYEQYF. This sequence joins TRBV30 and TRBJ2-7; the D is unclear. Germline V gives CDR1 GTSNPN, CDR2 SVGIG (reference sequence). V gave up 5 bases and J gave up 2 bases, with 10 bases separating them. This CDR3 region has 12 residues.

This chain links TRBV11-2 with TRBJ1-2, with a weak D call TRBD1 (6 bases). V shed 4 bases and J shed 3 bases, with 15 bases lying between them. The CDR3 length is 15 residues. Per the germline V gene, CDR1 is SGHAT and CDR2 is FQNNGV. CDR3 bases: TGTGCCAGCAGCTCAATACAGGGAAGGGACTATGGCTACACCTTC. Protein product: CASSSIQGRDYGYTF.

V gene TRBV5-1 combines with J gene TRBJ2-5; TRBD2 aligns across 7 bases. Germline V gene lookup returns CDR1 SGHRS and CDR2 YFSETQ. Trimming at V came to 7 bases and at J to 2 bases, leaving 8 bases not matched to a gene. The CDR3 has 14 residues. DNA for the CDR3: TGCGCCAGCGGGGGGGGTGCTCGTCAAGAGACCCAGTACTTC. Amino acids: CASGGGARQETQYF.

The V call is TRBV6-1, the J call TRBJ2-7; no firm D call. The germline V gene encodes CDR1 MNHNS and CDR2 SASEGT. V shed 2 bases and J shed 4 bases, with 12 bases lying between them. This CDR3 is built from 14 residues. The CDR3 bases are TGTGCCAGCAGTGAACTCGCCGAGGAATACGAGCAGTACTTC. This codes for CASSELAEEYEQYF.

The CDR3 spells CASPVKGSYGYTF. DNA for the CDR3: TGTGCTAGCCCGGTAAAGGGCAGCTATGGCTACACCTTC. The chain joins TRBV12-5 to TRBJ1-2, with D hard to call. V was clipped by 9 bases and J by 4 bases, with 15 bases between them. This CDR3 comprises 13 residues. Germline V gene data show CDR1 as LGHNT and CDR2 as FRNRAP.

This rearrangement joins TRBV9 to TRBJ2-2; TRBD1 might be the D (6 bases). Looked up from germline, CDR1 is SGDLS and CDR2 is YYNGEE. The CDR3 extends over 20 amino acids. The ends were cut back, 4 bases at V and 6 bases at J, with 31 bases in the middle. The CDR3 loop is CASSNHDPQGFSISPGELFF. In nucleotides, the CDR3 is TGTGCCAGCAGCAACCACGACCCACAGGGTTTTAGTATCTCTCCCGGGGAGCTGTTTTTT. The entire variable domain, with the rest obtained from reference TRBV9 and TRBJ2-2, is as follows: DSGVTQTPKHLITATGQRVTLRCSPRSGDLSVYWYQQSLDQGLQFLIQYYNGEERAKGNILERFSAQQFPDLHSELNLSSLELGDSALYFCASSNHDPQGFSISPGELFFGEGSRLTVL.

This chain connects TRBV9 to TRBJ2-6; perhaps TRBD2 as D (6 bases). The CDR3 sequence is 20 residues long. V was cut by 2 bases and J by 0 bases, with 21 bases left in between. Germline values: CDR1 SGDLS, CDR2 YYNGEE. DNA for the CDR3: TGTGCCAGCAGCGTGGGTGGGTGGATTGGCGGGGACTCTGGGGCCAACGTCCTGACTTTC. This sequence encodes CASSVGGWIGGDSGANVLTF.

The rearrangement uses TRBV18 and TRBJ2-1; D remains ambiguous. V was clipped by 1 base and J by 0 bases, with 7 bases between them. Germline lookup yields CDR1 KGHSH and CDR2 LQKENI. The CDR3 runs to 15 residues. This CDR3 reads CASSPQGYSYNEQFF. The DNA for the CDR3 is TGTGCCAGCTCACCACAGGGCTACTCCTACAATGAGCAGTTCTTC.

The V gene is TRBV5-1, the J gene TRBJ2-5; TRBD2 aligns across 11 bases. This CDR3 spans 14 amino acids. Per the germline V gene, CDR1 is SGHRS and CDR2 is YFSETQ. After removal of 4 bases from V and 4 bases from J, the junction contained 3 bases not matched to a gene. The CDR3 DNA sequence: TGCGCCAGCAGCCCTACTAGCGGGGGAGAGACCCAGTACTTC. This gives the protein CASSPTSGGETQYF.

In its sample, this clone was seen a few times. This rearrangement joins TRBV7-8 to TRBJ1-3, with D possibly being TRBD1 (6 bases). The CDR3 spans 16 residues. V was trimmed by 5 bases and J by 3 bases, leaving 17 bases between them. The germline CDR1 and CDR2 sequences are SGHVS and FQNEAQ. In DNA form, the CDR3 reads TGTGCCAGCAGCCTTCGGACAGAAAGCAGTGGAAACACCATATATTTT. Translation: CASSLRTESSGNTIYF.

This chain connects TRBV11-2 to TRBJ2-1, with 9 nucleotides matching TRBD1. Per germline, CDR1 SGHAT and CDR2 FQNNGV. Trimming took 4 bases from V and 0 from J; bases not matched to a gene: 7. This CDR3 comprises 17 residues. The CDR3 coding sequence is TGTGCCAGCAGCTGGGGGACAGGGAGGAGCTCCTACAATGAGCAGTTCTTC. It yields the protein CASSWGTGRSSYNEQFF.